This is a list of T cell receptor beta chains from one sample in a study of blood T cell repertoires in COVID-19. Profiling relied on immunoSEQ multiplex PCR, and the TCRdb table lists in-frame clones only, not all of them. Among about 250,000 clones listed, about 83% were seen once. The sequenced sample consisted of peripheral blood. These receptors were obtained from a middle-aged man with active or convalescent COVID-19. Each CDR3 is given with its conserved first and last residue. The D gene is left open where the match is weak. Clone size, where shown, is once, few, many, or a class for clones that have expanded.

D gene: NA
CDR3 length: 14
V gene: TRBV30
clone size: once
J gene: TRBJ1-1
CDR3 protein: CAWRAGTHNSWGQF
CDR3 DNA: TGTGCCTGGAGAGCCGGGACACACAATTCCTGGGGCCAGTTT

D gene: TRBD2
CDR3 length: 17
V gene: TRBV4-2
clone size: NA
J gene: TRBJ2-2
CDR3 protein: CASSQVLAGGNTGELFF
CDR3 DNA: TGTGCCAGCAGCCAAGTCCTAGCGGGGGGGAACACCGGGGAGCTGTTTTTT

D gene: TRBD2
CDR3 length: 17
V gene: TRBV19
clone size: NA
J gene: TRBJ2-5
CDR3 protein: CASSIPGGAGVRETQYF
CDR3 DNA: TGTGCCAGTAGTATCCCCGGGGGAGCGGGAGTAAGAGAGACCCAGTACTTC

D gene: TRBD2
CDR3 length: 16
V gene: TRBV30
clone size: NA
J gene: TRBJ2-1
CDR3 protein: CAWGSGRTSSYNEQFF
CDR3 DNA: TGTGCCTGGGGCTCCGGGAGGACTAGCTCCTACAATGAGCAGTTCTTC

D gene: NA
CDR3 length: 17
V gene: TRBV19
clone size: NA
J gene: TRBJ1-6
CDR3 protein: CASSIGYRESYNSPLHF
CDR3 DNA: TGTGCCAGTAGTATAGGTTACAGGGAGTCCTATAATTCACCCCTCCACTTT

D gene: NA
CDR3 length: 12
V gene: TRBV12-3/TRBV12-4
clone size: NA
J gene: TRBJ1-1
CDR3 protein: CASSPGGTEAFF
CDR3 DNA: TGTGCCAGCAGTCCCGGGGGCACTGAAGCTTTCTTT

D gene: TRBD2
CDR3 length: 15
V gene: TRBV4-3
clone size: once
J gene: TRBJ2-1
CDR3 protein: CASSQESGGWNEQFF
CDR3 DNA: TGCGCCAGCAGCCAAGAATCGGGAGGATGGAATGAGCAGTTCTTC

D gene: TRBD2
CDR3 length: 17
V gene: TRBV27
clone size: NA
J gene: TRBJ2-5
CDR3 protein: CASSFISGLAGQETQYF
CDR3 DNA: TGTGCCAGCAGTTTTATATCGGGACTAGCGGGACAAGAGACCCAGTACTTC

D gene: TRBD1
CDR3 length: 15
V gene: TRBV19
clone size: NA
J gene: TRBJ1-5
CDR3 protein: CASSLMTGGFQPQHF
CDR3 DNA: TGTGCCAGTAGCCTGATGACAGGGGGCTTTCAGCCCCAGCATTTT

D gene: NA
CDR3 length: 18
V gene: TRBV7-3
clone size: once
J gene: TRBJ2-2
CDR3 protein: CASSSLGGRASITGELFF
CDR3 DNA: TGTGCCAGCAGCTCCCTGGGAGGCAGGGCCTCTATCACCGGGGAGCTGTTTTTT

D gene: NA
CDR3 length: 12
V gene: TRBV30
clone size: few
J gene: TRBJ1-2
CDR3 protein: CAWVRVGYGYTF
CDR3 DNA: TGTGCCTGGGTCAGGGTAGGGTATGGCTACACCTTC

D gene: NA
CDR3 length: 14
V gene: TRBV25-1
clone size: NA
J gene: TRBJ1-4
CDR3 protein: CASSPPGSNEKLFF
CDR3 DNA: TGTGCCAGCAGTCCCCCCGGGTCTAATGAAAAACTGTTTTTT

D gene: TRBD1
CDR3 length: 17
V gene: TRBV30
clone size: NA
J gene: TRBJ2-3
CDR3 protein: CAWSVSPSTGGRNTQYF
CDR3 DNA: TGTGCCTGGAGTGTATCCCCCTCGACAGGGGGCAGGAATACGCAGTATTTT

D gene: NA
CDR3 length: 13
V gene: TRBV6-5
clone size: NA
J gene: TRBJ1-1
CDR3 protein: CASRVPEDTEAFF
CDR3 DNA: TGTGCCAGCAGAGTGCCGGAGGACACTGAAGCTTTCTTT

D gene: TRBD1
CDR3 length: 16
V gene: TRBV4-1
clone size: once
J gene: TRBJ2-4
CDR3 protein: CASSRETGSVGNIQYF
CDR3 DNA: TGCGCCAGCAGCCGGGAGACAGGGTCAGTGGGGAACATTCAGTACTTC

D gene: NA
CDR3 length: 14
V gene: TRBV19
clone size: NA
J gene: TRBJ1-1
CDR3 protein: CASSIGQGLTEAFF
CDR3 DNA: TGTGCCAGTAGTATAGGGCAGGGTTTGACTGAAGCTTTCTTT

D gene: TRBD1
CDR3 length: 15
V gene: TRBV27
clone size: many
J gene: TRBJ2-7
CDR3 protein: CASMLSGTGYYEQYF
CDR3 DNA: TGTGCCAGCATGCTAAGTGGGACAGGATACTACGAGCAGTACTTC